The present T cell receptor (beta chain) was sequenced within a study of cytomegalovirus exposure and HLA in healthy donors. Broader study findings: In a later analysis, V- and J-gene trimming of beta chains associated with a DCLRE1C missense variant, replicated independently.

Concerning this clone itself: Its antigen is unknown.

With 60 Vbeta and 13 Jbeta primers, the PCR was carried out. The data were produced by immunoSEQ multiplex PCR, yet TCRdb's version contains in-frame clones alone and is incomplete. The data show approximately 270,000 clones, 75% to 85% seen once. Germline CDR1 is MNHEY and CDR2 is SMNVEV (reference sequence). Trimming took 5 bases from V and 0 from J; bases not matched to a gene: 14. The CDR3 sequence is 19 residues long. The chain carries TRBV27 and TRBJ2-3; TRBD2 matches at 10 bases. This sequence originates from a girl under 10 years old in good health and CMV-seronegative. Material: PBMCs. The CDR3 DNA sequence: TGTGCCAGCAGTGCGTTTATCGAGACTAGCGGGTTTAGCACAGATACGCAGTATTTT. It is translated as CASSAFIETSGFSTDTQYF.